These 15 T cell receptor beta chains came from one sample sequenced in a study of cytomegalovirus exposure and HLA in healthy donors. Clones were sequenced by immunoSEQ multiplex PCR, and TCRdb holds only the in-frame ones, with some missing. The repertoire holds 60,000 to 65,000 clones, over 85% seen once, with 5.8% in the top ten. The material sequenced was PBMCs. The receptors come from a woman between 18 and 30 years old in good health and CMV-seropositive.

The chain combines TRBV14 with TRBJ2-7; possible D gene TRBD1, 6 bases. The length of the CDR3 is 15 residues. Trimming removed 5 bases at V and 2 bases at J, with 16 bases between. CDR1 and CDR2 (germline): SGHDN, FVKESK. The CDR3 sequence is CASSSPGVGPYEQYF. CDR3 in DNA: TGTGCCAGCAGCAGTCCAGGGGTTGGCCCCTACGAGCAGTACTTC.

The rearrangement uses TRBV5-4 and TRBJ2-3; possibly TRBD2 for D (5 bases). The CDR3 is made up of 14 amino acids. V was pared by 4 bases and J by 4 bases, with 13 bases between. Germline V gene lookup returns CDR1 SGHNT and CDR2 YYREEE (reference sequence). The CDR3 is CASSPRVGADTQYF. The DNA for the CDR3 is TGTGCCAGCAGCCCGAGGGTGGGAGCAGATACGCAGTATTTT.

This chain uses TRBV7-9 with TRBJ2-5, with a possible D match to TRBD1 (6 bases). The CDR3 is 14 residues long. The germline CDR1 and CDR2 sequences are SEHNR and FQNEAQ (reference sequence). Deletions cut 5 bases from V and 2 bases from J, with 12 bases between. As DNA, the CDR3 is TGTGCCAGCAGCCCCAAAGGGGGTCAAGAGACCCAGTACTTC. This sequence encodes CASSPKGGQETQYF.

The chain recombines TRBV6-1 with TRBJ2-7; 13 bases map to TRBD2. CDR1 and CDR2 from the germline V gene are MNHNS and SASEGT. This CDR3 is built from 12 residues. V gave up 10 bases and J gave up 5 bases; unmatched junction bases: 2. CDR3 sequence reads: CATGLAGDEQYF. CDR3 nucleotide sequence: TGTGCCACCGGACTAGCGGGAGACGAGCAGTACTTC.

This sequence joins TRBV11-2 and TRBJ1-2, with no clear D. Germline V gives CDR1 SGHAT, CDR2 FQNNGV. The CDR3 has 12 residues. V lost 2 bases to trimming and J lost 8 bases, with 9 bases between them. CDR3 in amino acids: CASSLRGGGYTF. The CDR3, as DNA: TGTGCCAGCAGCTTACGAGGTGGCGGCTACACCTTC.

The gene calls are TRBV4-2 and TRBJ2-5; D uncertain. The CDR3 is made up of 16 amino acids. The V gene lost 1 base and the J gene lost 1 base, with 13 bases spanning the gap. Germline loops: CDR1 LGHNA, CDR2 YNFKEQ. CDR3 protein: CASSQGAFGFQETQYF. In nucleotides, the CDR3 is TGTGCCAGCAGCCAAGGTGCCTTCGGTTTCCAAGAGACCCAGTACTTC.

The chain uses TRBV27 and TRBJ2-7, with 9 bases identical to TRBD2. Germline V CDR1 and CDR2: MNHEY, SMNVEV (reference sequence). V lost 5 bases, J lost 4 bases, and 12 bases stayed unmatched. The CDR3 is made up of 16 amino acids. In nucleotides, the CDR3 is TGTGCCAGCAGTCCCTATAGCGGGAGTGGGTTTTACGAGCAGTACTTC. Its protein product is CASSPYSGSGFYEQYF.

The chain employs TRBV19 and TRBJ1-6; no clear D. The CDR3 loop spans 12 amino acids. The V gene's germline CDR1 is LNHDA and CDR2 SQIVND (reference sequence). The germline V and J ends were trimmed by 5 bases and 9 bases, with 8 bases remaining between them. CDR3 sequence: CASSPNGSPLHF. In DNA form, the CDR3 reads TGTGCCAGTAGTCCTAACGGTTCACCCCTCCACTTT.

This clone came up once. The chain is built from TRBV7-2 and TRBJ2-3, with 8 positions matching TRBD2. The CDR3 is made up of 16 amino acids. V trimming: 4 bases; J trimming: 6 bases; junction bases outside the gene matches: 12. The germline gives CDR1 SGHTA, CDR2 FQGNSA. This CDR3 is CASSSRYSGEGDTQYF. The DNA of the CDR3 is TGTGCCAGCAGCTCTCGATATAGCGGGGAGGGGGATACGCAGTATTTT.

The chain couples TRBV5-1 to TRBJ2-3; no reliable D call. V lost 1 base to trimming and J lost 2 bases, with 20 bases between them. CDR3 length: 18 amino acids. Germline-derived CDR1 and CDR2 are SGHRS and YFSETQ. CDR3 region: CASSLLSRYGQFTDTQYF. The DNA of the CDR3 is TGCGCCAGCAGCTTGTTGTCCCGATATGGGCAGTTCACAGATACGCAGTATTTT.

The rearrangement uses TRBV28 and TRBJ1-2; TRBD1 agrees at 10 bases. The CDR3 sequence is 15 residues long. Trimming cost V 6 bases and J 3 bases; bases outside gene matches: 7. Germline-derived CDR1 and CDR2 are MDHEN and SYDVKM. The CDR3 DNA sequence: TGTGCCAGCAGACCTGGGGACAGGGGAGACTATGGCTACACCTTC. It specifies CASRPGDRGDYGYTF.

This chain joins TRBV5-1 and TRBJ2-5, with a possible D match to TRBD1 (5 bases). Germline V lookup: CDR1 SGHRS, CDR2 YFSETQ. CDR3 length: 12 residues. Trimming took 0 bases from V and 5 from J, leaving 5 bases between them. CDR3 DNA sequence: TGCGCCAGCAGCTTGGAGGGGGAGACCCAGTACTTC. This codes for CASSLEGETQYF.

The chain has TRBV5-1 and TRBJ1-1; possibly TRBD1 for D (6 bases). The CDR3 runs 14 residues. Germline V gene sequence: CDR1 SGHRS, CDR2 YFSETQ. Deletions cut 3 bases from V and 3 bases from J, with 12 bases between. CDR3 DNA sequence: TGCGCCAGCAGCTGGACTTCAGGGGACACTGAAGCTTTCTTT. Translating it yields CASSWTSGDTEAFF.

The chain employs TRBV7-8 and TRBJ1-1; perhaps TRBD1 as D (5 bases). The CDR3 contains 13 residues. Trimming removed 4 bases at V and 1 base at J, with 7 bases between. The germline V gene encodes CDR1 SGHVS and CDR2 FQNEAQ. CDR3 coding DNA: TGTGCCAGCAGCTCTGGACAGAACACTGAAGCTTTCTTT. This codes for CASSSGQNTEAFF.

CDR3 sequence: CASSPGTGVYYEQYF. The CDR3 nucleotides read TGTGCCAGCTCACCCGGGACAGGGGTCTACTACGAGCAGTACTTC. The chain links TRBV18 to TRBJ2-7; 10 positions match TRBD1. Germline V gene sequence: CDR1 KGHSH, CDR2 LQKENI. This CDR3 contains 15 residues. J was trimmed by 3 bases and V by 3 bases; bases with no gene match: 5.